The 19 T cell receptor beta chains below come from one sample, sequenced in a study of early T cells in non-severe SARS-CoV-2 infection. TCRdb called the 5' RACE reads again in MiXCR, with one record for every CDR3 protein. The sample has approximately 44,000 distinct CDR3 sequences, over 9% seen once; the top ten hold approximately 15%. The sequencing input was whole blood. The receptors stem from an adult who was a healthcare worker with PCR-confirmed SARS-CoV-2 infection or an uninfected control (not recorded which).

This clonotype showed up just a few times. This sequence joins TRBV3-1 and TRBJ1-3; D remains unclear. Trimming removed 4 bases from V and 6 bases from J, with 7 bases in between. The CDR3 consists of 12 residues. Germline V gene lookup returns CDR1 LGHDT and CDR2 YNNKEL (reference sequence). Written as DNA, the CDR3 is TGTGCCAGCAGCCCCCCTGAAAACACCATATATTTT. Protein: CASSPPENTIYF. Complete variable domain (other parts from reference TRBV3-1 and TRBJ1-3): DTAVSQTPKYLVTQMGNDKSIKCEQNLGHDTMYWYKQDSKKFLKIMFSYNNKELIINETVPNRFSPKSPDKAHLNLHINSLELGDSAVYFCASSPPENTIYFGEGSWLTVV.

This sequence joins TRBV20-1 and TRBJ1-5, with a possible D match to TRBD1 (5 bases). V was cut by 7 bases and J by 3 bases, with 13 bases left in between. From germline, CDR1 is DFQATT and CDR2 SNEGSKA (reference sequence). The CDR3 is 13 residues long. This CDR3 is CSGTGGINQPQHF. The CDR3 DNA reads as TGCAGTGGCACGGGGGGGATCAATCAGCCCCAGCATTTT.

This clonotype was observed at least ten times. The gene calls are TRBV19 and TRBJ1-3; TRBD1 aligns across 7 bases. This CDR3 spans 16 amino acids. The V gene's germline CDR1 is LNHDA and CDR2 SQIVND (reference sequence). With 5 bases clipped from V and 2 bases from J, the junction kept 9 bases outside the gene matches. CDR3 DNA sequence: TGTGCCAGTAGTGACGGACAGGTCGCCGCTGGAAACACCATATATTTT. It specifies CASSDGQVAAGNTIYF.

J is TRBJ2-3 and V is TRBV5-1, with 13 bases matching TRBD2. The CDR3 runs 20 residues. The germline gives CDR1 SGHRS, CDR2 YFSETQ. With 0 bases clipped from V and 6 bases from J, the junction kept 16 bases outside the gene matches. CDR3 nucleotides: TGCGCCAGCAGCTTGGCCGGGAACAGACCGACTAGCGGGGGGATCGATACGCAGTATTTT. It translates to CASSLAGNRPTSGGIDTQYF.

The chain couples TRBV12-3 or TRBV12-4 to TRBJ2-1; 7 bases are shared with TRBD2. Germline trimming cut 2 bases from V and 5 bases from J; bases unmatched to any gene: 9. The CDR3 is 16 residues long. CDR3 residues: CASSLYAWEGHNEQFF. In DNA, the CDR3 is TGTGCCAGCAGTTTATATGCGTGGGAGGGCCACAATGAGCAGTTCTTC.

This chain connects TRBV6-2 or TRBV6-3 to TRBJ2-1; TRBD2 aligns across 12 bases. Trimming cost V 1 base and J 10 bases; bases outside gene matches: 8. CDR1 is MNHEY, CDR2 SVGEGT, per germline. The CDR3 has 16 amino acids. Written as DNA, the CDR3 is TGTGCCAGCAGTTACTTTGCGACTAGCGGGAGTCGCGAGCAGTTCTTC. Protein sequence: CASSYFATSGSREQFF.

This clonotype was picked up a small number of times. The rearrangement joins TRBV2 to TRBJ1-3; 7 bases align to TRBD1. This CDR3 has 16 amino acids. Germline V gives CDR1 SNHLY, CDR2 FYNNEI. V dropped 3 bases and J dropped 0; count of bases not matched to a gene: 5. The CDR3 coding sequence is TGTGCCAGCAGTGACCCGGGGACAGCCTCTGGAAACACCATATATTTT. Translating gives CASSDPGTASGNTIYF.

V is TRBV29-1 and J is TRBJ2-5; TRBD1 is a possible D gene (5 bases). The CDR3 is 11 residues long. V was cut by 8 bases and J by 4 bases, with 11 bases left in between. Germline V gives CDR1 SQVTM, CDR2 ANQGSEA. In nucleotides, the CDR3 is TGCAGCCCAGCCCAGGGAGAGACCCAGTACTTC. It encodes CSPAQGETQYF.

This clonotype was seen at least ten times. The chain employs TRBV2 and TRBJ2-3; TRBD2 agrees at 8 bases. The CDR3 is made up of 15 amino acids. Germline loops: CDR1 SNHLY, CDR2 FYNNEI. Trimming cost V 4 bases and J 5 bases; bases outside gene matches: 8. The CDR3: CASSGQRGRLDTQYF. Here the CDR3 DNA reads TGTGCCAGCAGTGGACAGCGGGGGAGATTAGATACGCAGTATTTT.

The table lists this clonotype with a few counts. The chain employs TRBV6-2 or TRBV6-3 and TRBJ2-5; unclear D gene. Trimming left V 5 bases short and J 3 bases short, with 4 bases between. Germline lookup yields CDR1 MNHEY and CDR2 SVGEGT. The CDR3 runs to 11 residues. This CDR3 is CASSEKETQYF. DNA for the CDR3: TGTGCCAGCAGTGAAAAAGAGACCCAGTACTTC.

The CDR3 DNA sequence: TGTGCCAGCAGTTACGAGACTAGCTCGCCTCGGCCAGATACGCAGTATTTT. This translates into CASSYETSSPRPDTQYF. V and J are TRBV6-2 or TRBV6-3 and TRBJ2-3; the match to TRBD2 covers 7 bases. J was trimmed by 4 bases and V by 2 bases; bases with no gene match: 12. Germline V gene lookup returns CDR1 MNHEY and CDR2 SVGEGT. This CDR3 has 17 amino acids.

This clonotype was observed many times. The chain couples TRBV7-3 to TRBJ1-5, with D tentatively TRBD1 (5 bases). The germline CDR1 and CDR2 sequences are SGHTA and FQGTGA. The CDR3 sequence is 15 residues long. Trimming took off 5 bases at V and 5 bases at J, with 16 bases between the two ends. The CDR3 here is CASSPQGGMDQPQHF. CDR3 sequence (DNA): TGTGCCAGCAGCCCGCAGGGAGGGATGGATCAGCCCCAGCATTTT. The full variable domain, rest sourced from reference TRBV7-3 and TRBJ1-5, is GAGVSQTPSNKVTEKGKYVELRCDPISGHTALYWYRQSLGQGPEFLIYFQGTGAADDSGLPNDRFFAVRPEGSVSTLKIQRTERGDSAVYLCASSPQGGMDQPQHFGDGTRLSIL.

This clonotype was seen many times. CDR3 nucleotides: TGTGCCAGCAGCTCAGCGGGGTCCAGCTCCTACAATGAGCAGTTCTTC. Translation gives CASSSAGSSSYNEQFF. The rearrangement links TRBV7-2 to TRBJ2-1; 7 positions agree with TRBD2. The junction had 6 bases not matched to a gene; V was cut back by 4 bases and J by 0 bases. Germline CDR1 is SGHTA and CDR2 is FQGNSA. The CDR3 has 16 amino acids.

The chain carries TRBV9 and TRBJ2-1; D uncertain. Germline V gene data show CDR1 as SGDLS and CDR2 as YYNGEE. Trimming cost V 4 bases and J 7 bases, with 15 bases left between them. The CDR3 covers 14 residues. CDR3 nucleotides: TGTGCCAGCAGCTCCCGACGGGCTAAGAATGAGCAGTTCTTC. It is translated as CASSSRRAKNEQFF.

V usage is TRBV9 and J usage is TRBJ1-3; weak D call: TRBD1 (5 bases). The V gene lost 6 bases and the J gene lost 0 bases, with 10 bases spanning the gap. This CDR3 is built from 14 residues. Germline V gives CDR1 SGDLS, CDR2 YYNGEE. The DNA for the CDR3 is TGTGCCAGCATGGCAGGGCTCTCTGGAAACACCATATATTTT. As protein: CASMAGLSGNTIYF.

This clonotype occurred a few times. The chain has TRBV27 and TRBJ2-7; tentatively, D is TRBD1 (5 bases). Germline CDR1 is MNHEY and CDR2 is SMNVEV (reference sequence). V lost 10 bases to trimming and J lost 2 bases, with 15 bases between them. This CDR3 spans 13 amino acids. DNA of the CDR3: TGTGCCACCGGCGGCCAGGGTCCCTACGAGCAGTACTTC. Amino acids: CATGGQGPYEQYF.

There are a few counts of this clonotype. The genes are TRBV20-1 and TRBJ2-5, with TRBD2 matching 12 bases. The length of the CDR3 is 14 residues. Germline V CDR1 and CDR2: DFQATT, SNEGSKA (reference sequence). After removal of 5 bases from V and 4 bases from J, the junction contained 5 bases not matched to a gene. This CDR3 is CSAPSGGALETQYF. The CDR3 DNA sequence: TGCAGTGCTCCTAGCGGGGGGGCCCTAGAGACCCAGTACTTC.

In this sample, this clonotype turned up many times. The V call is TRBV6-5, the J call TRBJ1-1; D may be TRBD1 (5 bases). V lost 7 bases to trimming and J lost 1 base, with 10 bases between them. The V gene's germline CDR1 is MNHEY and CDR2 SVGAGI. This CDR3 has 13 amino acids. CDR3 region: CASTRDENTEAFF. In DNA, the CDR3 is TGTGCCAGCACCAGGGACGAGAACACTGAAGCTTTCTTT.

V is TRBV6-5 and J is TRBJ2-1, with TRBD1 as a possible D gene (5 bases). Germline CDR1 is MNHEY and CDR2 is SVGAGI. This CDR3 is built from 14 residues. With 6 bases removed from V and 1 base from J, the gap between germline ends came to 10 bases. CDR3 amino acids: CASRETASYNEQFF. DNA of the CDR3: TGTGCCAGCAGGGAGACAGCTTCCTACAATGAGCAGTTCTTC.